One and the same sample provided the 3 T cell receptor beta chains below, sequenced in a study of CD8 T cells in ankylosing spondylitis. TCRdb reprocessed the 5' RACE reads via MiXCR and lists one record per CDR3 protein. This table holds under 850,000 distinct CDR3 sequences, roughly 20% found once. No cognate antigen is known for these TCRs. Notes on the study in general: A motif of roughly eight highly homologous TCR beta variants was seen as apparently characteristic of ankylosing spondylitis blood.

The sequenced material came from blood, either unsorted or a sorted T cell fraction (not recorded which). Receptor source: a male donor with ankylosing spondylitis.

The V call is TRBV30, the J call TRBJ2-7, with D possibly matching TRBD1 (5 bases). The CDR3 is 13 amino acids. Germline values: CDR1 GTSNPN, CDR2 SVGIG (reference sequence). The V end was cut by 0 bases, the J end by 2 bases, with 8 bases between. The CDR3, as DNA: TGTGCCTGGAGTGTGACAGTCGCCTACGAGCAGTACTTC. It yields the protein CAWSVTVAYEQYF.

This clonotype was seen a handful of times. This chain links TRBV20-1 with TRBJ2-2, with 10 bases identical to TRBD1. Trimming at V came to 5 bases and at J to 7 bases, leaving 7 bases not matched to a gene. Germline CDR1 DFQATT, CDR2 SNEGSKA (reference sequence). The CDR3 length is 14 residues. Here the CDR3 DNA reads TGCAGTGCTCCGGGGACAGGGGCAGGCGGGGAGCTGTTTTTT. This translates into CSAPGTGAGGELFF.

J is TRBJ1-5 and V is TRBV19, with unresolved D. The CDR3 spans 15 residues. The V and J ends lost 0 bases and 0 bases respectively, with 6 bases between them. Germline loops: CDR1 LNHDA, CDR2 SQIVND (reference sequence). In DNA, the CDR3 is TGTGCCAGTAGTATAGAGGCGGGTAGCAATCAGCCCCAGCATTTT. This gives the protein CASSIEAGSNQPQHF.